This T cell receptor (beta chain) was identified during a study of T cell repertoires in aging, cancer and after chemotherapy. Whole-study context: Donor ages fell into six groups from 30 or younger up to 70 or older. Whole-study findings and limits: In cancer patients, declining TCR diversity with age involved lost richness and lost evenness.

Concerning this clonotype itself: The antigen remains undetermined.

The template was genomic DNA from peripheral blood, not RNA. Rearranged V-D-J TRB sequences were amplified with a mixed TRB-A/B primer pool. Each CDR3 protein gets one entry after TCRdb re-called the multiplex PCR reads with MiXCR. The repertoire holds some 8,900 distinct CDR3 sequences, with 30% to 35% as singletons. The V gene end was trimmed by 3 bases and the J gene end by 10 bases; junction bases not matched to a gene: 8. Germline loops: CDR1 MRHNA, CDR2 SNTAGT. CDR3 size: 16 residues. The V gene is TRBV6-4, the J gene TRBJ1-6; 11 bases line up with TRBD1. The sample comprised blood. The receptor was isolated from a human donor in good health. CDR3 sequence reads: CASSEKAGTGGSPLHF. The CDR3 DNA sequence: TGTGCCAGCAGTGAGAAAGCCGGGACAGGGGGGTCACCCCTCCACTTT.